This passage covers 13 T cell receptor beta chains from one sample sequenced in a study of early T cells in non-severe SARS-CoV-2 infection. TCRdb passed the 5' RACE reads through MiXCR, listing each CDR3 protein once. The data hold 40,000 or so distinct CDR3 sequences, with over 4.5% observed a single time. The sequencing input was whole blood. The source of these receptors is an adult who was a healthcare worker with PCR-confirmed SARS-CoV-2 infection or an uninfected control (not recorded which).

This clonotype was observed at least ten times. V usage is TRBV6-4 and J usage is TRBJ2-7; D gene ambiguous. The length of the CDR3 is 14 residues. V was pared by 0 bases and J by 2 bases, with 8 bases between. The germline CDR1 and CDR2 sequences are MRHNA and SNTAGT. CDR3 coding DNA: TGTGCCAGCAGTGACTCGGGGTCAACCTACGAGCAGTACTTC. The encoded protein is CASSDSGSTYEQYF.

This clonotype was detected many times. The rearrangement joins TRBV7-2 to TRBJ2-5, with D hard to call. Germline CDR1 and CDR2: SGHTA and FQGNSA. The CDR3 totals 13 residues. The germline V and J ends were trimmed by 5 bases and 4 bases, with 11 bases remaining between them. The CDR3 loop reads CASSPGRVETQYF. CDR3 sequence (DNA): TGTGCCAGCAGCCCAGGAAGGGTAGAGACCCAGTACTTC.

This clonotype was seen at least ten times. The CDR3, as DNA: TGTGCCAGCAGTGGGTCTAGCGGGGGTTGGCAGAACACCGGGGAGCTGTTTTTT. This codes for CASSGSSGGWQNTGELFF. The rearrangement links TRBV12-3 or TRBV12-4 to TRBJ2-2, with 10 positions matching TRBD2. This CDR3 contains 18 residues. The V gene end was trimmed by 5 bases and the J gene end by 1 base; junction bases not matched to a gene: 10.

In this sample, this clonotype turned up many times. This chain links TRBV29-1 with TRBJ1-1; D is unclear. Trimming left V 6 bases short and J 1 base short, with 0 bases between. This CDR3 region has 9 residues. Germline CDR1 is SQVTM and CDR2 is ANQGSEA. The CDR3 region has the DNA TGCAGCGTGAACACTGAAGCTTTCTTT. Amino acids: CSVNTEAFF.

At least ten counts were recorded for this clonotype. V is TRBV7-8 and J is TRBJ1-2, with 9 positions matching TRBD1. V gave up 5 bases and J gave up 6 bases; unmatched junction bases: 4. The CDR3 length is 13 residues. Germline V gives CDR1 SGHVS, CDR2 FQNEAQ. CDR3 sequence: CASSQDRGHGYTF. The CDR3 nucleotides read TGTGCCAGCAGCCAGGACAGGGGCCATGGCTACACCTTC.

This clonotype was counted ten times or more. This chain joins TRBV12-3 or TRBV12-4 and TRBJ2-7; tentatively, D is TRBD1 (6 bases). V was cut by 7 bases and J by 6 bases, with 16 bases left in between. The CDR3 spans 13 residues. CDR3 sequence (DNA): TGTGCCAGCACCGAACAGGGTTTTGGCGAGCAGTACTTC. Translated, it gives CASTEQGFGEQYF.

This clonotype was counted ten times or more. The chain recombines TRBV29-1 with TRBJ1-1; perhaps TRBD1 as D (5 bases). Germline CDR1 SQVTM, CDR2 ANQGSEA. V lost 6 bases and J 1 base, leaving 12 bases between the germline ends. The CDR3 is 13 amino acids. CDR3: CSVCRDPNTEAFF. As DNA, the CDR3 is TGCAGCGTCTGCCGGGACCCGAACACTGAAGCTTTCTTT.

At least ten counts were recorded for this clonotype. The V call is TRBV28, the J call TRBJ2-5; D not resolved. Per germline, CDR1 MDHEN and CDR2 SYDVKM. This CDR3 is built from 12 residues. V was shortened by 4 bases and J by 4 bases, with 7 bases between the two germline ends. CDR3 loop: CASSSSSETQYF. The CDR3 coding sequence is TGTGCCAGCAGTTCTTCCTCAGAGACCCAGTACTTC.

The table lists this clonotype with many counts. The J gene is TRBJ1-2, the V gene TRBV7-9; D perhaps matches TRBD1 (6 bases). The V end was cut by 1 base, the J end by 3 bases, with 12 bases between. The CDR3 loop spans 15 amino acids. The germline gives CDR1 SEHNR, CDR2 FQNEAQ (reference sequence). CDR3 sequence: CASSLDRDIYYGYTF. CDR3 DNA: TGTGCCAGCAGCTTAGACAGGGATATATACTATGGCTACACCTTC.

This clonotype came up many times. The rearrangement uses TRBV19 and TRBJ2-2, with 7 bases aligning to TRBD2. CDR1 and CDR2 (germline): LNHDA, SQIVND (reference sequence). The CDR3 totals 16 residues. Germline trimming cut 1 base from V and 6 bases from J; bases unmatched to any gene: 8. Here the CDR3 DNA reads TGTGCCAGTAGTATAGTATCCGGGAGGAAGGCCGGGGAGCTGTTTTTT. Amino acid sequence: CASSIVSGRKAGELFF.

The chain employs TRBV12-3 or TRBV12-4 and TRBJ2-1; tentatively, D is TRBD1 (5 bases). The ends were cut back, 5 bases at V and 10 bases at J, with 9 bases in the middle. This CDR3 has 11 amino acids. The DNA of the CDR3 is TGTGCCAGCAGTCTAAACAGGGAGCAGTTCTTC. Its translation: CASSLNREQFF.

The chain employs TRBV12-3 or TRBV12-4 and TRBJ1-5; no firm D call. This CDR3 contains 16 residues. Trimming removed 2 bases from V and 2 bases from J, with 13 bases in between. CDR3 DNA: TGTGCCAGCAGTTTAAGACGTCCCCAGGGCAATCAGCCCCAGCATTTT. This translates into CASSLRRPQGNQPQHF.

This clonotype was seen at least ten times. The rearrangement uses TRBV5-6 and TRBJ1-5, with TRBD1 matching over 7 bases. J was trimmed by 9 bases and V by 4 bases; bases with no gene match: 10. CDR3 length: 14 amino acids. Germline CDR1 reads SGHDT; CDR2 reads YYEEEE. The CDR3, as DNA: TGTGCCAGCAGCCTGAGGAGGGGGCGGGCGCCCCAGCATTTT. Protein sequence: CASSLRRGRAPQHF. Full variable domain (outside the CDR3, taken from reference TRBV5-6 and TRBJ1-5): DAGVTQSPTHLIKTRGQQVTLRCSPKSGHDTVSWYQQALGQGPQFIFQYYEEEERQRGNFPDRFSGHQFPNYSSELNVNALLLGDSALYLCASSLRRGRAPQHFGDGTRLSIL.